This entry lists 21 T cell receptor beta chains sequenced from one sample in a study of beta chain features in type 1 diabetes. Expressed TCRB transcripts were sequenced because the entire RNA isolate underwent reverse transcription. The protocol was immunoSEQ multiplex PCR, while the TCRdb copy is restricted to in-frame clones and leaves out a portion. The profile shows 350,000 to 450,000 clones, approximately 15% of them singletons. The sample consisted of naive CD4+ T cells from blood. The receptors were gathered from a woman aged 18 to 35 in good health.

The CDR3 protein is CASSEVPGNTGELFF. The CDR3 DNA is TGTGCCAGCAGTGAAGTTCCGGGGAACACCGGGGAGCTGTTTTTT. This sequence joins TRBV6-1 and TRBJ2-2; D not certain. V gave up 1 base and J gave up 1 base, with 7 bases separating them. CDR1 is MNHNS, CDR2 SASEGT, per germline. The CDR3 extends over 15 amino acids.

This chain joins TRBV6-5 and TRBJ2-5; D is undetermined. Germline V gene data show CDR1 as MNHEY and CDR2 as SVGAGI. This CDR3 region has 15 residues. The V gene lost 2 bases and the J gene lost 2 bases, with 12 bases spanning the gap. The CDR3, as DNA: TGTGCCAGCAGTTACCCGTCGGGTCGTCAAGAGACCCAGTACTTC. Its translation is CASSYPSGRQETQYF.

This clone was seen only a few times. The V gene is TRBV18, the J gene TRBJ1-5, with 8 nucleotides matching TRBD1. V was clipped by 4 bases and J by 4 bases; unmatched bases: 3. The germline gives CDR1 KGHSH, CDR2 LQKENI. The CDR3 is 14 amino acids. CDR3 bases: TGTGCCAGCTCACTCGGGACAGGTAATCAGCCCCAGCATTTT. It translates to CASSLGTGNQPQHF.

J is TRBJ2-2 and V is TRBV6-5; D not certain. Trimming left V 5 bases short and J 0 bases short, with 7 bases between. Germline V gives CDR1 MNHEY, CDR2 SVGAGI. This CDR3 comprises 14 residues. The CDR3 coding sequence is TGTGCCAGCAGTCCAGGCCCGAACACCGGGGAGCTGTTTTTT. Protein product: CASSPGPNTGELFF.

This clone was counted a few times. The chain is built from TRBV11-2 and TRBJ2-5, with D maybe TRBD2 (5 bases). Per germline, CDR1 SGHAT and CDR2 FQNNGV. CDR3 size: 13 residues. The ends were cut back, 1 base at V and 4 bases at J, with 7 bases in the middle. CDR3 region: CASSLGGLETQYF. The CDR3 DNA reads TGTGCCAGCAGCTTAGGAGGGTTAGAGACCCAGTACTTC.

This clone has more than one count but fewer than ten. CDR3 loop: CASSDRANYEQYF. The CDR3 DNA reads TGTGCCAGCAGCGACAGAGCGAACTACGAGCAGTACTTC. The chain links TRBV27 to TRBJ2-7; possibly TRBD1 for D (5 bases). Per germline, CDR1 MNHEY and CDR2 SMNVEV (reference sequence). The V end lost 6 bases, the J end lost 3 bases, and 12 bases lay between the germline ends. The CDR3 is 13 amino acids.

Here the CDR3 reads CASRKQRTGNNQPQHF. The CDR3 DNA reads as TGTGCCAGCAGGAAACAACGGACAGGGAACAATCAGCCCCAGCATTTT. J is TRBJ1-5 and V is TRBV7-8; 8 nucleotides agree with TRBD1. Trimming at V came to 6 bases and at J to 3 bases, leaving 10 bases not matched to a gene. Germline V CDR1 and CDR2: SGHVS, FQNEAQ. CDR3 length: 16 amino acids.

The chain employs TRBV11-3 and TRBJ2-3; D is undetermined. CDR1 is SGHNT, CDR2 YENEEA, per germline. This CDR3 has 13 amino acids. The V and J ends lost 5 bases and 0 bases respectively, with 6 bases between them. The CDR3 sequence: CASSPGSTDTQYF. In DNA form, the CDR3 reads TGTGCCAGCAGCCCAGGTAGCACAGATACGCAGTATTTT.

The CDR3 region is CASKGQVGEQYF. The DNA for the CDR3 is TGTGCCAGTAAAGGTCAGGTGGGCGAGCAGTACTTC. The chain carries TRBV19 and TRBJ2-7; D unresolved. The CDR3 spans 12 residues. Per the germline V gene, CDR1 is LNHDA and CDR2 is SQIVND (reference sequence). V was trimmed by 7 bases and J by 6 bases, leaving 13 bases between them.

A few counts support this clone. V is TRBV23-1 and J is TRBJ2-2; 8 bases map to TRBD2. TRBV23-1 is sorted into the ORF group, with uncertain function. This CDR3 region has 16 residues. The trim removed 4 bases at V and 6 bases at J, leaving 10 bases unmatched. The CDR3 loop is CASSPIAQRESGELFF. The CDR3 coding sequence is TGCGCCAGCAGTCCCATAGCTCAGCGGGAGTCCGGGGAGCTGTTTTTT.

The CDR3 DNA is TGTGCCAGCGGGGCACAGGGGGCAACTGAAGCTTTCTTT. Protein product: CASGAQGATEAFF. The gene calls are TRBV7-3 and TRBJ1-1, with TRBD1 matching over 9 bases. CDR1 and CDR2 (germline): SGHTA, FQGTGA. The CDR3 totals 13 residues. V was pared by 8 bases and J by 5 bases, with 6 bases of the junction left unmatched.

The chain uses TRBV5-1 and TRBJ2-3; D may be TRBD2 (5 bases). V was trimmed by 4 bases and J by 2 bases, leaving 17 bases between them. The CDR3 sequence is 16 residues long. The V gene's germline CDR1 is SGHRS and CDR2 YFSETQ. The CDR3 DNA reads TGCGCCAGCAGCGATAACAGCGGTCGTCTCACAGATACGCAGTATTTT. Protein: CASSDNSGRLTDTQYF. Complete variable domain (other parts from reference TRBV5-1 and TRBJ2-3): KAGVTQTPRYLIKTRGQQVTLSCSPISGHRSVSWYQQTPGQGLQFLFEYFSETQRNKGNFPGRFSGRQFSNSRSEMNVSTLELGDSALYLCASSDNSGRLTDTQYFGPGTRLTVL.

This clone was counted between two and nine times. The gene calls are TRBV29-1 and TRBJ2-7; D is perhaps TRBD2 (6 bases). Germline CDR1 and CDR2: SQVTM and ANQGSEA. CDR3 length: 11 residues. CDR3 in amino acids: CLNLRDREQYF. The CDR3 bases are TGCCTTAACTTGCGGGATCGCGAGCAGTACTTC.

Remarks on this clone: At one boundary the junction diverges from the germline segment, which might be a read error. The chain carries TRBV4-1 and TRBJ2-7; 11 bases line up with TRBD2. Per the germline V gene, CDR1 is MGHRA and CDR2 is YSYEKL. The CDR3 is made up of 17 amino acids. Here the CDR3 reads CASSKDSGRASSYEQYF. DNA of the CDR3: TGCGCCAGCAGCAAAGATAGCGGGAGGGCCTCCTCCTACGAGCAGTACTTC.

The rearrangement uses TRBV7-2 and TRBJ2-2; D uncertain. V shed 2 bases and J shed 5 bases, with 6 bases lying between them. The CDR3 has 13 amino acids. Germline V lookup: CDR1 SGHTA, CDR2 FQGNSA. CDR3 sequence reads: CASSLYSTGELFF. CDR3 DNA sequence: TGTGCCAGCAGCTTATATAGTACCGGGGAGCTGTTTTTT.

This chain uses TRBV2 with TRBJ1-5; possible D gene TRBD1, 6 bases. Germline loops: CDR1 SNHLY, CDR2 FYNNEI. The V end was cut by 6 bases, the J end by 10 bases, with 13 bases between. This CDR3 region has 12 residues. This CDR3 reads CASSSVQGPQHF. CDR3 bases: TGTGCCAGCAGCTCAGTACAGGGTCCCCAGCATTTT. The full variable domain, in which reference TRBV2 and TRBJ1-5 provide the parts outside the CDR3, is EPEVTQTPSHQVTQMGQEVILRCVPISNHLYFYWYRQILGQKVEFLVSFYNNEISEKSEIFDDQFSVERPDGSNFTLKIRSTKLEDSAMYFCASSSVQGPQHFGDGTRLSIL.

The gene calls are TRBV19 and TRBJ1-2; 8 bases are shared with TRBD1. V lost 7 bases, J lost 8 bases, and 6 bases stayed unmatched. The CDR3 has 12 residues. The germline V gene encodes CDR1 LNHDA and CDR2 SQIVND (reference sequence). The CDR3 nucleotides are TGTGCCAGTACCCAGGGGGCGCAAGGCTACACCTTC. Amino acids: CASTQGAQGYTF.

This chain links TRBV29-1 with TRBJ1-2, with 9 nucleotides matching TRBD1. Germline values: CDR1 SQVTM, CDR2 ANQGSEA. CDR3 length: 13 residues. J lost 3 bases, V lost 4 bases, and 3 bases had no gene match. The CDR3 nucleotides are TGCAGCGTTGGGGGACAGGGCGACTATGGCTACACCTTC. Its translation: CSVGGQGDYGYTF.

This clone is a singleton in its sample. The rearrangement links TRBV30 to TRBJ1-4; D remains ambiguous. CDR3 length: 14 residues. The V gene lost 1 base and the J gene lost 6 bases, with 12 bases spanning the gap. Germline values: CDR1 GTSNPN, CDR2 SVGIG (reference sequence). The CDR3 DNA reads as TGTGCCTGGAGTGAGTTAATAGCTGATGAAAAACTGTTTTTT. Its protein product is CAWSELIADEKLFF.

This sequence joins TRBV28 and TRBJ1-1; 10 bases are a match to TRBD1. CDR3 size: 15 residues. V shed 4 bases, J shed 4 bases, and the junction held 6 bases outside the gene matches. Germline V lookup: CDR1 MDHEN, CDR2 SYDVKM. CDR3 protein: CASSSTGGGGTEAFF. The CDR3 nucleotides read TGTGCCAGCAGTTCGACAGGGGGCGGGGGCACTGAAGCTTTCTTT. The whole variable domain, filled in from reference TRBV28 and TRBJ1-1, reads DVKVTQSSRYLVKRTGEKVFLECVQDMDHENMFWYRQDPGLGLRLIYFSYDVKMKEKGDIPEGYSVSREKKERFSLILESASTNQTSMYLCASSSTGGGGTEAFFGQGTRLTVV.

The V and J genes are TRBV9 and TRBJ1-1, with D maybe TRBD1 (6 bases). The CDR3 consists of 14 residues. Per the germline V gene, CDR1 is SGDLS and CDR2 is YYNGEE. Deletions cut 1 base from V and 6 bases from J, with 13 bases between. CDR3 bases: TGTGCCAGCAGCGTACTCAGGGGATCAGCTGAAGCTTTCTTT. Translating gives CASSVLRGSAEAFF.